A selection of T cell receptor beta chains follows, all from one sample in a study of cytomegalovirus exposure and HLA in healthy donors. The method was immunoSEQ multiplex PCR; TCRdb's version includes in-frame clones alone and lacks a portion of them. The profile covers tens of thousands of clones, with over 85% appearing a single time and 3.5% to 4% taken by the ten largest. What was sequenced was PBMCs. These receptors were obtained from a woman under 30 in good health and CMV-seropositive. CDR3s include the opening cysteine and the closing phenylalanine or tryptophan. A D gene is named only where the DNA matches it firmly.

V	J	D	CDR3
TRBV10-3	TRBJ2-5	TRBD1	CAISRTGVQETQYF
TRBV29-1	TRBJ2-7	TRBD1	CSVQPADRSPYEQYF
TRBV30	TRBJ2-1	TRBD1	CAWRGQGRLIF
TRBV9	TRBJ2-1	TRBD2	CASSVSSGGRGYNEQFF
TRBV11-3	TRBJ2-1	TRBD1	CASSARDRGSYNEQFF
TRBV7-8	TRBJ1-2	NA	CASSSSPAGSDYGYTF
TRBV28	TRBJ1-2	TRBD1	CASRPGQNYGYTF
TRBV28	TRBJ2-7	TRBD2	CASSLGASGSRGEQYF
TRBV28	TRBJ2-7	TRBD1	CASSLGDRLRSEQYF
TRBV21-1	TRBJ2-3	NA	CASSKTIKDTRGLAGGNWVDTQYF
TRBV6-1	TRBJ1-1	TRBD1	CASSDTGGTEAFF
TRBV18	TRBJ2-3	TRBD1	CASSPPGQGSLVADTQYF
TRBV9	TRBJ2-2	TRBD2	CASSGASGRAPGELFF
TRBV10-3	TRBJ2-7	NA	CAISEGPGSARASSYEQYF
TRBV2	TRBJ2-3	TRBD2	CASSETGGLGTDTQYF
TRBV28	TRBJ2-7	TRBD1	CASSFSDRGVDQYF
TRBV9	TRBJ1-1	TRBD1	CASSPGQGTTEAFF
TRBV7-4	TRBJ2-2	NA	CATPSGTSNTGELFF
TRBV2	TRBJ1-4	TRBD1	CASRQQGATNEKLFF
TRBV4-2	TRBJ1-3	NA	CASSQERVYSGNTIYF
TRBV18	TRBJ2-7	TRBD2	CASSPSSHGGASEQYF
TRBV21-1	TRBJ2-7	NA	CASSKWGHTIPYEQYF
TRBV14	TRBJ2-7	TRBD2	CASSRPGLAISYEQYF
TRBV2	TRBJ2-7	TRBD1	CASSDFGDRAWEQYF
TRBV5-1	TRBJ1-1	NA	CASCYGPANTEAFF
TRBV5-1	TRBJ2-6	TRBD1	CASSPETGVASGANVLTF
TRBV30	TRBJ2-7	NA	CAWSPETRETNYEQYF
TRBV28	TRBJ1-5	TRBD1	CASSTRTGLNQPQHF
TRBV30	TRBJ2-3	TRBD2	CAWSYLAAMTDTQYF
TRBV30	TRBJ2-6	TRBD1	CAWAWTGIASGANVLTF
TRBV5-6	TRBJ2-7	TRBD1	CASSLGTGMASYEQYF
TRBV2	TRBJ1-1	NA	CASSGQGGDTEAFF
TRBV7-8	TRBJ2-7	NA	CASSSNRQGGGQYF
TRBV6-6	TRBJ1-1	TRBD1	CASSPPGTGNTEAFF
TRBV2	TRBJ1-1	NA	CAHRRLNTEAFF
TRBV7-9	TRBJ2-1	TRBD2	CASSLTSGGRDEQFF
TRBV6-4	TRBJ2-1	NA	CASSERFDSYNEQFF
TRBV6-6	TRBJ2-2	TRBD2	CASSYGRETGELFF
TRBV6-6	TRBJ2-5	TRBD1	CASSTGTGGAETQYF
TRBV18	TRBJ2-1	TRBD1	CASSRDREVNEQFF
TRBV29-1	TRBJ2-1	TRBD2	CSVGLAGKRTYNEQFF
TRBV19	TRBJ2-3	TRBD1	CASSIGTGSTTDTQYF
TRBV7-9	TRBJ1-1	TRBD1	CASTLDRGMNTEAFF
TRBV6-1	TRBJ1-1	NA	CASSERAGDITEAFF
TRBV6-5	TRBJ1-1	NA	CASISTEAFF
TRBV28	TRBJ2-1	TRBD1	CASSLRPTGDEQFF
TRBV11-2	TRBJ2-2	NA	CASSLGAGTAGELFF
TRBV19	TRBJ1-1	NA	CASKVGLRPQGEAFF
TRBV5-8	TRBJ2-5	TRBD1	CASSRSGGETQYF
TRBV7-9	TRBJ2-5	TRBD1	CASSSTGQGLETQYF
TRBV4-2	TRBJ2-3	NA	CASSQGRDPGLDTQYF
TRBV6-4	TRBJ2-1	TRBD2	CASSEAGGSYNEQFF
TRBV2	TRBJ2-7	TRBD1	CASSEAGQGRREQYF
TRBV2	TRBJ1-2	NA	CASSLSGYGYTF
TRBV14	TRBJ2-3	TRBD2	CASSQLAGGTDTQYF